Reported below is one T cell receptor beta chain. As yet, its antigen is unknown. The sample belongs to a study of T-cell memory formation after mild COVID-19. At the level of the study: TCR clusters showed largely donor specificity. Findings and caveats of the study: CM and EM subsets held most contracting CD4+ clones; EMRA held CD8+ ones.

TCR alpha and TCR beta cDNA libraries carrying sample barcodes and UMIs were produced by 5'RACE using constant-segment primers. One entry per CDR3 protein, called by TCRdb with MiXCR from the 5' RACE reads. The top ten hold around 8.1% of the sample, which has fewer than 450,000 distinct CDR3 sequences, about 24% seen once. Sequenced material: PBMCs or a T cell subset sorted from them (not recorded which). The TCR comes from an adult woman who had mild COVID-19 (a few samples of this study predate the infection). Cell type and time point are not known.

CDR3 DNA sequence: TGTGCCACCAGTGTCGGCGAGAGCACAGATACGCAGTATTTT. Translated: CATSVGESTDTQYF. This chain joins TRBV24-1 and TRBJ2-3, with D unresolved. The CDR3 runs to 14 residues. Trimming removed 5 bases at V and 0 bases at J, with 8 bases between. CDR1 is KGHDR and CDR2 is SFDVKD in the germline V gene.